The 20 T cell receptor beta chains given below trace back to one sample, sequenced in a study of T cell repertoires in cytomegalovirus infection. One entry per CDR3 protein, called by TCRdb with MiXCR from the reads. The data hold hundreds of thousands of distinct CDR3 sequences, with roughly 26% observed a single time. Sequencing used CD8+ T cells from PBMCs. The receptors were gathered from a human donor in good health (CMV status not recorded). Some clones in this sample may be carry-over from other donors' samples.

The rearrangement links TRBV7-3 to TRBJ2-1; 9 nucleotides agree with TRBD2. From germline, CDR1 is SGHTA and CDR2 FQGTGA. The CDR3 is 14 amino acids. V was clipped by 5 bases and J by 8 bases; unmatched bases: 7. The CDR3 here is CASSLAGRRYEQFF. In DNA, the CDR3 is TGTGCCAGCAGCCTAGCGGGGAGGCGCTATGAGCAGTTCTTC.

In its sample, this clonotype was seen a few times. The rearrangement links TRBV29-1 to TRBJ2-5; D might be TRBD2 (6 bases). This CDR3 is built from 15 residues. CDR1 and CDR2 from the germline V gene are SQVTM and ANQGSEA. V lost 7 bases to trimming and J lost 0 bases, with 18 bases between them. CDR3 DNA: TGCAGCGGTCATTTGTGGGGGGAGAACCAAGAGACCCAGTACTTC. The encoded protein is CSGHLWGENQETQYF.

This clonotype was counted a few times. The CDR3 coding sequence is TGCAGTGCTAGAGGGGCAGGGGCCTCGGCCGGCTACACCTTC. Its protein product is CSARGAGASAGYTF. The V call is TRBV20-1, the J call TRBJ1-2; D possibly corresponds to TRBD1 (6 bases). V lost 1 base, J lost 8 bases, and 17 bases lay in between. The CDR3 is made up of 14 amino acids. Germline V CDR1 and CDR2: DFQATT, SNEGSKA (reference sequence).

This clonotype was counted between two and nine times. V is TRBV7-9 and J is TRBJ2-2, with no clear D. The germline V and J ends were trimmed by 5 bases and 5 bases, with 6 bases remaining between them. The CDR3 loop spans 12 amino acids. From germline, CDR1 is SEHNR and CDR2 FQNEAQ (reference sequence). CDR3 in amino acids: CASSATTGELFF. In DNA, the CDR3 is TGTGCCAGCAGCGCCACTACCGGGGAGCTGTTTTTT.

In this sample, this clonotype turned up many times. The V gene is TRBV12-3 or TRBV12-4, the J gene TRBJ2-5; no firm D call. V gave up 1 base and J gave up 0 bases, with 6 bases separating them. The CDR3 covers 14 residues. CDR3: CASSLEGYQETQYF. CDR3 nucleotides: TGTGCCAGCAGTTTAGAGGGATACCAAGAGACCCAGTACTTC.

This clonotype has only a few counts. The J gene is TRBJ1-5, the V gene TRBV6-2 or TRBV6-3; D uncertain. The CDR3 contains 14 residues. The germline gives CDR1 MNHEY, CDR2 SVGEGT. Trimming removed 2 bases at V and 5 bases at J, with 10 bases between. The chain's CDR3 is CASSYVRAYQPQHF. The DNA of the CDR3 is TGTGCCAGCAGTTACGTTCGGGCCTATCAGCCCCAGCATTTT.

The gene calls are TRBV7-2 and TRBJ2-3; D is perhaps TRBD1 (5 bases). The CDR3 has 15 residues. V was clipped by 1 base and J by 2 bases, with 10 bases between them. CDR1 is SGHTA, CDR2 FQGNSA, per germline. CDR3: CASSLDGHPTDTQYF. DNA for the CDR3: TGTGCCAGCAGCTTAGATGGACACCCCACAGATACGCAGTATTTT.

This clonotype appeared many times. The chain links TRBV7-2 to TRBJ2-3; the D gene is possibly TRBD1 (6 bases). Germline assignment: CDR1 SGHTA and CDR2 FQGNSA. Trimming cost V 4 bases and J 4 bases, with 15 bases left between them. This CDR3 spans 15 amino acids. The CDR3 bases are TGTGCCAGCAGCTCCTACTCAGGGGTGGCAGATACGCAGTATTTT. Protein: CASSSYSGVADTQYF.

The table lists this clonotype with a few counts. The chain combines TRBV19 with TRBJ1-5; no definite D call. The CDR3 has 15 residues. Trimming cost V 8 bases and J 0 bases, with 14 bases left between them. Looked up from germline, CDR1 is LNHDA and CDR2 is SQIVND (reference sequence). The CDR3 nucleotides read TGTGCCAGTGGGTCGGGCAGGAATAGCAATCAGCCCCAGCATTTT. It specifies CASGSGRNSNQPQHF.

The rearrangement joins TRBV7-9 to TRBJ2-6, with 10 bases lining up with TRBD2. V was clipped by 5 bases and J by 0 bases; unmatched bases: 7. The CDR3 runs 18 residues. Germline CDR1 is SEHNR and CDR2 is FQNEAQ (reference sequence). Here the CDR3 DNA reads TGTGCCAGCAGCCCACCGGAGCGGGGGGGCTCTGGGGCCAACGTCCTGACTTTC. It encodes CASSPPERGGSGANVLTF.

This clonotype was counted between two and nine times. V gene TRBV29-1 combines with J gene TRBJ2-1; perhaps TRBD1 as D (6 bases). This CDR3 contains 13 residues. CDR1 is SQVTM and CDR2 is ANQGSEA in the germline V gene. The germline V and J ends were trimmed by 0 bases and 6 bases, with 9 bases remaining between them. The CDR3 protein is CSVEDGGINEQFF. In DNA form, the CDR3 reads TGCAGCGTTGAAGATGGGGGCATCAATGAGCAGTTCTTC.

A note on this clonotype: Given a much more abundant clone one base away, this may be a read error. This sequence joins TRBV25-1 and TRBJ1-6; unclear D gene. This CDR3 has 13 amino acids. Germline CDR1 MGHDK, CDR2 SYGVNS. CDR3 DNA: TGTGCCAGCAGTGAGCAGACGAATTCACCCCGCCACTTT. This translates into CASSEQTNSPRHF. Complete variable domain (other parts from reference TRBV25-1 and TRBJ1-6): EADIYQTPRYLVIGTGKKITLECSQTMGHDKMYWYQQDPGMELHLIHYSYGVNSTEKGDLSSESTVSRIRTEHFPLTLESARPSHTSQYLCASSEQTNSPRHFGNGTRLTVT.

With regard to this clonotype: A much larger clone is a single base away; this may be a read error. The chain employs TRBV28 and TRBJ2-3; D is possibly TRBD2 (7 bases). Germline-derived CDR1 and CDR2 are MDHEN and SYDVKM. V lost 6 bases and J 5 bases, leaving 21 bases between the germline ends. This CDR3 is built from 16 residues. This chain's CDR3 is CASSRGVEGGRDTQYF. DNA of the CDR3: TGTGCCAGCAGCCGCGGCGTAGAGGGGGGGAGAGATACGCAGTATTTT.

This chain links TRBV5-1 with TRBJ1-1; D is ambiguous. Trimming took 1 base from V and 4 from J, leaving 11 bases between them. Looked up from germline, CDR1 is SGHRS and CDR2 is YFSETQ. This CDR3 spans 14 amino acids. CDR3 nucleotide sequence: TGCGCCAGCAGCTTGAGACGGGAGGGCACTGAAGCTTTCTTT. This encodes CASSLRREGTEAFF.

This clonotype has more than one count but fewer than ten. The genes are TRBV7-4 and TRBJ2-1; 9 bases are a match to TRBD1. Germline V gene lookup returns CDR1 SGHVT and CDR2 SQSDAQ. The CDR3 is made up of 16 amino acids. V shed 5 bases, J shed 5 bases, and the junction held 10 bases outside the gene matches. CDR3 DNA: TGTGCCAGCAGCCCCTCAGGGGACAGGGCCAACAATGAGCAGTTCTTC. It is translated as CASSPSGDRANNEQFF.

The chain joins TRBV6-5 to TRBJ2-3; TRBD1 aligns across 9 bases. Looked up from germline, CDR1 is MNHEY and CDR2 is SVGAGI. J was trimmed by 1 base and V by 11 bases; bases with no gene match: 7. CDR3 size: 14 residues. The CDR3 reads CAVDDRGGTDTQYF. The DNA of the CDR3 is TGTGCCGTCGACGACAGGGGGGGCACAGATACGCAGTATTTT.

Many counts were recorded for this clonotype. The chain couples TRBV7-6 to TRBJ2-3; 12 bases align to TRBD2. With V trimmed by 4 bases and J by 6 bases, 5 bases remained unmatched. The CDR3 loop spans 15 amino acids. Germline CDR1 SGHVS, CDR2 FNYEAQ. The CDR3 loop reads CASSSLAGGADTQYF. CDR3 bases: TGTGCCAGCAGCTCACTAGCGGGGGGAGCTGATACGCAGTATTTT.

J is TRBJ1-1 and V is TRBV9; 8 positions agree with TRBD1. V lost 0 bases and J lost 0; bases outside the gene matches: 7. Germline CDR1 is SGDLS and CDR2 is YYNGEE. The CDR3 extends over 17 amino acids. Here the CDR3 reads CASSVGSGTGLNTEAFF. The CDR3 DNA sequence: TGTGCCAGCAGCGTAGGTAGCGGGACAGGCTTGAACACTGAAGCTTTCTTT.

In DNA form, the CDR3 reads TGTGCCAGCAGCGTCGGGGGCTACACCTTC. This encodes CASSVGGYTF. The chain carries TRBV9 and TRBJ1-2; D uncertain. Trimming removed 2 bases at V and 8 bases at J, with 4 bases between. Germline CDR1 is SGDLS and CDR2 is YYNGEE. The CDR3 totals 10 residues.

This clonotype was counted between two and nine times. The gene calls are TRBV28 and TRBJ2-3; D gene ambiguous. CDR3 length: 15 residues. Trimming left V 3 bases short and J 0 bases short, with 10 bases between. Germline lookup yields CDR1 MDHEN and CDR2 SYDVKM. The CDR3 DNA sequence: TGTGCCAGCAGTTTTGGGATAAGAAGCACAGATACGCAGTATTTT. Amino acid sequence: CASSFGIRSTDTQYF. Supplemented by reference TRBV28 and TRBJ2-3, the full variable domain reads DVKVTQSSRYLVKRTGEKVFLECVQDMDHENMFWYRQDPGLGLRLIYFSYDVKMKEKGDIPEGYSVSREKKERFSLILESASTNQTSMYLCASSFGIRSTDTQYFGPGTRLTVL.